This paragraph reports one T cell receptor (beta chain). As for treatment: randomized to nivolumab then ipilimumab (arm A) or the reverse (arm B). No patient had prior DNA-damaging chemotherapy. Measured with immunoSEQ multiplex PCR; TCRdb has only the in-frame clones, and not every one. This table has several thousand clones, roughly 57% appearing once. The data were obtained in a study of sequential checkpoint blockade in melanoma. V shed 6 bases and J 4 bases; nucleotides not matched to a gene: 7. Germline CDR1 reads MRHNA; CDR2 reads SNTAGT. The CDR3 has 15 residues. The specimen was CD8+ T cells sorted from blood (inferred from file names), collected from a patient given nivolumab and ipilimumab in sequence. V is TRBV6-4 and J is TRBJ2-3; 10 bases agree with TRBD1. The source of this sequence is a human donor with melanoma. CDR3 sequence reads: CASSAGTGVADTQYF. The CDR3 DNA is TGTGCCAGCAGCGCCGGGACAGGGGTGGCAGATACGCAGTATTTT.